Sequencing of this T cell receptor beta chain was carried out in a study of blood T cell repertoires in COVID-19. Study background: Collection of acute and convalescent COVID-19 samples took place in the United States, Italy and Spain. Sources were T cells, B-cell-depleted T cells, or PBMCs; the material itself was cDNA or gDNA.

The CDR3 covers 13 residues. The ends were cut back, 7 bases at V and 0 bases at J, with 7 bases in the middle. In germline, CDR1 is SEHNR, CDR2 FQNEAQ (reference sequence). Original analysis: How many nucleated cells were present was estimated from reference gene primer amplification. Assay: immunoSEQ multiplex PCR; the TCRdb copy retains only in-frame clones and omits some. V, J and clone size are taken as reported in that table, and D and trimming were inferred from the DNA itself. In the table there are roughly 200,000 clones, around 88% of which are singletons. Sequenced sample: peripheral blood. The TCR was taken from a woman aged 30 to 39 with acute or convalescent COVID-19. The J gene is TRBJ1-3, the V gene TRBV7-9; D gene unclear. CDR3 region: CASISDSGNTIYF. In DNA form, the CDR3 reads TGTGCCAGCATATCAGACTCTGGAAACACCATATATTTT.